This T cell receptor beta chain originates from a study of blood T cell repertoires in COVID-19. Background on the study: COVID-19 samples, acute and convalescent, were from the United States, Italy and Spain. In each case, the material was cDNA or gDNA derived from T cells, B-cell-depleted T cells, or PBMCs.

Trimming removed 3 bases from V and 0 bases from J, with 11 bases in between. Germline CDR1 reads ENHRY; CDR2 reads SYGVKD. The CDR3 consists of 16 residues. Authors' methods: The authors estimated nucleated cell counts from reference gene primer amplification. The data were produced by immunoSEQ multiplex PCR, yet TCRdb's version contains in-frame clones alone and is incomplete. That table supplies the V and J calls and clone size; D and trimming were determined from the DNA. The sample yields roughly 90,000 clones, approximately 86% seen once. The sequence was collected from a man aged 35 to 55 with acute or convalescent COVID-19. The chain has TRBV10-3 and TRBJ2-2; no clear D gene. Sequenced sample: peripheral blood. For the CDR3, the DNA is TGTGCCATCAGTGAATTTGTCAGTCCGAACACCGGGGAGCTGTTTTTT. Protein sequence: CAISEFVSPNTGELFF.